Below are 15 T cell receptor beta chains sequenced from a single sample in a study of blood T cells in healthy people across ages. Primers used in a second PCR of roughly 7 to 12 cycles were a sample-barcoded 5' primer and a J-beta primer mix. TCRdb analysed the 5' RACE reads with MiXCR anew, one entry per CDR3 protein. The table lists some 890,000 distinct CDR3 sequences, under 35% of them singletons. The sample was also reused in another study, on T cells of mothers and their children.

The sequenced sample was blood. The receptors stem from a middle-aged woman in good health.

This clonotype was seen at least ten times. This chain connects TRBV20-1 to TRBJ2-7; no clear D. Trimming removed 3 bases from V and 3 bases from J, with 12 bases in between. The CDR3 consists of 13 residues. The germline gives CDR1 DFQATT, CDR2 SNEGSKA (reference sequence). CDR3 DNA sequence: TGCAGTGCTAGCGAGATGGGCCTCTACGAGCAGTACTTC. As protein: CSASEMGLYEQYF.

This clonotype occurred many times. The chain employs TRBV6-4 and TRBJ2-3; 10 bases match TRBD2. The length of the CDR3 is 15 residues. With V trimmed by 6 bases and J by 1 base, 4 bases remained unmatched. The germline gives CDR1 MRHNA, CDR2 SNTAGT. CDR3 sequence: CASSRSGGGTDTQYF. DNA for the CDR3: TGTGCCAGCAGCCGAAGCGGGGGGGGCACAGATACGCAGTATTTT.

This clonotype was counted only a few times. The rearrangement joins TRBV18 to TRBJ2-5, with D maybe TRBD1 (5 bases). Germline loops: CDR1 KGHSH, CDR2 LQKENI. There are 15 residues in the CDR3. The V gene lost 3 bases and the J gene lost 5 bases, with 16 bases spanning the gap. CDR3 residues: CASSPDGQSGETQYF. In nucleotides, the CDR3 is TGTGCCAGCTCACCCGATGGACAATCAGGGGAGACCCAGTACTTC. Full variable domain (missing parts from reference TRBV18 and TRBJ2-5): NAGVMQNPRHLVRRRGQEARLRCSPMKGHSHVYWYRQLPEEGLKFMVYLQKENIIDESGMPKERFSAEFPKEGPSILRIQQVVRGDSAAYFCASSPDGQSGETQYFGPGTRLLVL.

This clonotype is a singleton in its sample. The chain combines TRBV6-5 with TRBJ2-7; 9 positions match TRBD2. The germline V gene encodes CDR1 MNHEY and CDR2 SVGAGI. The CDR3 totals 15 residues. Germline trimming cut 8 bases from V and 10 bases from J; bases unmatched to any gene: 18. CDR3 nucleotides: TGTGCCAGCGGATTGCTAACTAGCGGGTCTGGAACCCAGTACTTC. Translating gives CASGLLTSGSGTQYF.

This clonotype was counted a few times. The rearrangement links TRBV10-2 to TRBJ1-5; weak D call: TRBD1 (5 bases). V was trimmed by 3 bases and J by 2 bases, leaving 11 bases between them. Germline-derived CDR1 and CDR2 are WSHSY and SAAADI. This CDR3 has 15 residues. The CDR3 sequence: CASSDKRGGNQPQHF. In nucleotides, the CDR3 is TGCGCCAGCAGTGACAAGCGGGGGGGCAATCAGCCCCAGCATTTT.

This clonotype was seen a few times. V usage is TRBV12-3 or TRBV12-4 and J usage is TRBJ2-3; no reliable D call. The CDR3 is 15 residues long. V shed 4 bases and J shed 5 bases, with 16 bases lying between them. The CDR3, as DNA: TGTGCCAGCAGTTCGGGCTTGGTGGGGATAGATACGCAGTATTTT. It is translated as CASSSGLVGIDTQYF.

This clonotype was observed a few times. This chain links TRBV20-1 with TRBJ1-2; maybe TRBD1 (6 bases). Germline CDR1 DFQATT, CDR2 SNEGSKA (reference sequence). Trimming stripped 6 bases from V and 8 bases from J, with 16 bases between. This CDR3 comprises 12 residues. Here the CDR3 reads CSAAFHGGGYTF. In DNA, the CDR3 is TGCAGTGCCGCGTTCCATGGGGGCGGCTACACCTTC.

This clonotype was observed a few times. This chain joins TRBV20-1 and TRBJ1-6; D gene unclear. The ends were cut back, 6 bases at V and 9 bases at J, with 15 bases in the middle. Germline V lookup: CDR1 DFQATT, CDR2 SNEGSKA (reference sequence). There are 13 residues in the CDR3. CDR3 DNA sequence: TGCAGTGCCGTTGCGGCGCATGGTTCACCCCTCCACTTT. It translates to CSAVAAHGSPLHF.

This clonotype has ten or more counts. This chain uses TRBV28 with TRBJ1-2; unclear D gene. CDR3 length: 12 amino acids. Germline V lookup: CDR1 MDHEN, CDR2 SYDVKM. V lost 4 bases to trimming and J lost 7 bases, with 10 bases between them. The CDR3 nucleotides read TGTGCCAGCAGTTCGGGGTTGCGTGGCTACACCTTC. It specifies CASSSGLRGYTF.

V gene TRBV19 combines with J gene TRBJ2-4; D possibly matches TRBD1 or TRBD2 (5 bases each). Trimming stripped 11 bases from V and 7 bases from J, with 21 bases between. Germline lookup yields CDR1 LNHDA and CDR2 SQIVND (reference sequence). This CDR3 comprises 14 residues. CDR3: CAARAPGSTNIQYF. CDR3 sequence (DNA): TGTGCCGCAAGGGCCCCAGGGAGTACGAACATTCAGTACTTC.

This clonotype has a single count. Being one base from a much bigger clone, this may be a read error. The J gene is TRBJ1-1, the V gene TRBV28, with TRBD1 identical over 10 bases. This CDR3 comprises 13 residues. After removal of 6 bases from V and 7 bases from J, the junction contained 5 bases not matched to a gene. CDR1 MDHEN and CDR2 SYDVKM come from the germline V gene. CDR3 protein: CASSLTGGGEAFF. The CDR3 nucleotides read TGTGCCAGCAGCTTGACAGGGGGCGGTGAAGCTTTCTTT.

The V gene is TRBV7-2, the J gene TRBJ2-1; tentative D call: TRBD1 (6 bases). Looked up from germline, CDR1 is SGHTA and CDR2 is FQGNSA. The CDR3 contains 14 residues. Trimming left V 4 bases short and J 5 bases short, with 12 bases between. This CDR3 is CASSSTGTNNEQFF. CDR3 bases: TGTGCCAGCAGCTCGACCGGGACAAACAATGAGCAGTTCTTC.

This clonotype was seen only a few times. This chain's CDR3 is CSARGAGLYYGYTF. As DNA, the CDR3 is TGCAGTGCTAGAGGGGCAGGGTTGTACTATGGCTACACCTTC. J is TRBJ1-2 and V is TRBV20-1; D may be TRBD1 (5 bases). Trimming stripped 1 base from V and 3 bases from J, with 12 bases between. CDR3 length: 14 residues. Germline assignment: CDR1 DFQATT and CDR2 SNEGSKA (reference sequence).

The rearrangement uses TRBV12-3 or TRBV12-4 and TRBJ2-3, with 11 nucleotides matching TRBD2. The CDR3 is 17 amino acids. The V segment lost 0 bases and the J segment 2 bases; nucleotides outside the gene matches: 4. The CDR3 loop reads CASSLAIAGGTTDTQYF. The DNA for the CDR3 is TGTGCCAGCAGTTTAGCCATAGCGGGGGGGACCACAGATACGCAGTATTTT.

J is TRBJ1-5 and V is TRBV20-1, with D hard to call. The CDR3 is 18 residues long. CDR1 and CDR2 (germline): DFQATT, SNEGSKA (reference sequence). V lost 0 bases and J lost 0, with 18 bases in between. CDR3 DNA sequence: TGCAGTGCTAGAGATGGTGCAACAGTAACATATAGCAATCAGCCCCAGCATTTT. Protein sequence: CSARDGATVTYSNQPQHF.